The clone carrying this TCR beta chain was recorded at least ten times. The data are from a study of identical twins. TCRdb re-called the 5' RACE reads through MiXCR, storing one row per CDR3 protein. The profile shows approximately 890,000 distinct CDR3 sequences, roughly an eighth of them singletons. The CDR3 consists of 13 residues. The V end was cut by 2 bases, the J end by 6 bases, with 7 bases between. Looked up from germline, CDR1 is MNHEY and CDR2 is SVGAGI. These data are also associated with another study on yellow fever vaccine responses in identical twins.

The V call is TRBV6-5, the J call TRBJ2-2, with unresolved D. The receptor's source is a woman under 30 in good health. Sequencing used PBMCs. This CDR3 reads CASSYVRSGELFF. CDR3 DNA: TGTGCCAGCAGTTACGTACGGTCCGGGGAGCTGTTTTTT.